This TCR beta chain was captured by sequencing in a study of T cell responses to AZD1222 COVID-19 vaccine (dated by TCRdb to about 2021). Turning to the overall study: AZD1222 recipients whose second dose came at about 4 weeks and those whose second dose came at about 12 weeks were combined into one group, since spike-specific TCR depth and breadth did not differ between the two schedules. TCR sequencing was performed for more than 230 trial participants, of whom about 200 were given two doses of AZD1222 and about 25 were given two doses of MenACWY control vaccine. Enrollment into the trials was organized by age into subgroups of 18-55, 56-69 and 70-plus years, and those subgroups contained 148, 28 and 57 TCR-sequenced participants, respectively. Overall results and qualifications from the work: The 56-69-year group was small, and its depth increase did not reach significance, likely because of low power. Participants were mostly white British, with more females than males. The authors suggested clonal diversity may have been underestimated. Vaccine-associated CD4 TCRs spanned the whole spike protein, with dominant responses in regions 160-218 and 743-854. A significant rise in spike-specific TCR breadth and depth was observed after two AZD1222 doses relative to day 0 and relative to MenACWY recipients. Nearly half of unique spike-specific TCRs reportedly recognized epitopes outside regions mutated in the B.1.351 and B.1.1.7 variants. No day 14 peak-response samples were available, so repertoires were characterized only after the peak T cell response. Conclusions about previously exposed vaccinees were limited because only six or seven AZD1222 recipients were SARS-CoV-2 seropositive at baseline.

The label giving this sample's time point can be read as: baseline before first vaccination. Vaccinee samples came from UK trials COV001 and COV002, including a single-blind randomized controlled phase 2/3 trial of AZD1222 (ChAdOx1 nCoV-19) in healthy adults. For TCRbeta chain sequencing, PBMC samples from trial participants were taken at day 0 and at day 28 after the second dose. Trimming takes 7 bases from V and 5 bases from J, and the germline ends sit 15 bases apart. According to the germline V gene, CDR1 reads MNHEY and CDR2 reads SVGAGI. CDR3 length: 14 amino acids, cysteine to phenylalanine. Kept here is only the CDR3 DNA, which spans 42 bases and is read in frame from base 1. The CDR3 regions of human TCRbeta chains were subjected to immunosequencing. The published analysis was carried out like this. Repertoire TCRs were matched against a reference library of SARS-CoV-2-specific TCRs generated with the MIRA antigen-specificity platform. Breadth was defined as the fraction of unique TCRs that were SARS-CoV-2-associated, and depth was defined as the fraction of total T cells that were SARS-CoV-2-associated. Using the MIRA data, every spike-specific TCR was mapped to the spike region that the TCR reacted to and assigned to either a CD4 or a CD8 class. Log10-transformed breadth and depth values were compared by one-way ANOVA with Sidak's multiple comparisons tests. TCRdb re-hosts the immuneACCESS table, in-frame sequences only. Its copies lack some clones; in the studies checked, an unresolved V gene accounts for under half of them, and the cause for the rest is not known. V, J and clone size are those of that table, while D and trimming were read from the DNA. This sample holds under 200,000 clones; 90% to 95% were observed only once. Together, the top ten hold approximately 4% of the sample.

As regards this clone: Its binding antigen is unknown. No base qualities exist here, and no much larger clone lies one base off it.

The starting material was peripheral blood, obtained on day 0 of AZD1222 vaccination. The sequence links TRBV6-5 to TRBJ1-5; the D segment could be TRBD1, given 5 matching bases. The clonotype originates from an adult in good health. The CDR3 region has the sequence CASTLTRGDQPQHF. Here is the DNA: TGTGCCAGCACCCTTACCCGGGGGGATCAGCCCCAGCATTTT.